The TCR beta chain under discussion was sequenced for a study of cytomegalovirus exposure and HLA in healthy donors. Study results and limitations: Confirmation in vitro established that a few CMV-associated chains were specific for CMV antigens.

Germline V gene sequence: CDR1 MNHEY, CDR2 SMNVEV (reference sequence). The CDR3 is 15 amino acids. J was trimmed by 7 bases and V by 2 bases; bases with no gene match: 8. Assay used: immunoSEQ multiplex PCR; TCRdb lists only in-frame clones, some missing. The sample records a few hundred thousand clones, roughly 88% being singletons. Worth noting for this clone: The antigen is unknown.

The chain recombines TRBV27 with TRBJ1-5; 7 nucleotides line up with TRBD1. The sequence was collected from a man younger than 40 in good health and CMV-seronegative. Source material: PBMCs. CDR3 sequence (DNA): TGTGCCAGCAGTTTACGGGGACAGTTGCGGCAGCCCCAGCATTTT. This gives the protein CASSLRGQLRQPQHF.